Only a few counts were recorded for the clone carrying this T cell receptor beta chain. This entry is derived from a study of blood T cells in healthy people across ages. Next came a second PCR, run for roughly 6 to 11 cycles, which used a sample-barcoded 5' primer along with a J-beta primer mix. From the 5' RACE reads, TCRdb called clonotypes with MiXCR, one entry per CDR3 protein. The table has 800,000 to 1,300,000 distinct CDR3 sequences, roughly 24% seen once. V lost 0 bases and J lost 10; bases outside the gene matches: 5. Looked up from germline, CDR1 is SEHNR and CDR2 is FQNEAQ (reference sequence). This CDR3 has 15 amino acids. These data also featured in a second study, about T cells of mothers and their children. As that study records: Related pairs of mothers and children showed slightly higher, non-significant overlap versus unrelated pairs.

The chain is built from TRBV7-9 and TRBJ1-6; 8 bases are a match to TRBD1. This sequence originates from a girl aged 2-10 years in good health. Sequenced input: blood. CDR3 region: CASSLADRGKSPLHF. The CDR3 DNA follows: TGTGCCAGCAGCTTAGCCGACAGGGGAAAGTCACCCCTCCACTTT.